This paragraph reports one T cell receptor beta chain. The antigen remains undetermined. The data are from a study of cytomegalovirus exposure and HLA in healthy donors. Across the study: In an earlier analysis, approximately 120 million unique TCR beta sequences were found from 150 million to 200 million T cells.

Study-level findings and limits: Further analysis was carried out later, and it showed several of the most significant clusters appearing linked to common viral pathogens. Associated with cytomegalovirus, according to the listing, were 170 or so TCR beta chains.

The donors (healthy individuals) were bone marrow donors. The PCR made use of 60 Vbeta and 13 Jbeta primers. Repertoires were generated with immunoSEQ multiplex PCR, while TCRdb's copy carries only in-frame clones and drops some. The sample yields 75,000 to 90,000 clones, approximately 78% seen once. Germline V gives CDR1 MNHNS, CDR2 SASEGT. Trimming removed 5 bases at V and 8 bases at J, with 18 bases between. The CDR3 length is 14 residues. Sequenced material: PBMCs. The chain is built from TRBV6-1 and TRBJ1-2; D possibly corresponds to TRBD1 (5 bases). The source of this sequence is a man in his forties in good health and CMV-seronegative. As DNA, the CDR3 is TGTGCCAGCAGTACGACGGCTCGGGGGGTGGGCTACACCTTC. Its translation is CASSTTARGVGYTF.